The rows below give T cell receptor beta chains drawn from one sample of a study of blood T cell repertoires in COVID-19. Some clones are missing from TCRdb's copy, which holds only in-frame ones; the method was immunoSEQ multiplex PCR. The table has about 280,000 clones, about nine tenths seen once. The sample comprised PBMCs or T cells enriched from blood (not recorded which). Receptor source: a woman aged 55-70 years who had recovered from COVID-19. The CDR3 runs from the conserved cysteine through the conserved F or W. Each record gives: CDR3 protein, J gene, D gene, V gene. A D gene is named only where the DNA matches it firmly.

cdr3_aa: CASSIRGLPPETQYF
j_call: TRBJ2-5
d_call: -
v_call: TRBV19

cdr3_aa: CASSSRRGGAPKPLHF
j_call: TRBJ1-6
d_call: -
v_call: TRBV13

cdr3_aa: CASSSYLASGGVGELFF
j_call: TRBJ2-2
d_call: TRBD2
v_call: TRBV11-2

cdr3_aa: CASSGTRGRREKLFF
j_call: TRBJ1-4
d_call: TRBD1
v_call: TRBV11-2

cdr3_aa: CASGQGVGSPLHF
j_call: TRBJ1-6
d_call: TRBD1
v_call: TRBV19

cdr3_aa: CASSTGAGANVLTF
j_call: TRBJ2-6
d_call: TRBD1
v_call: TRBV11-2

cdr3_aa: CASSEGQGHRGYTF
j_call: TRBJ1-2
d_call: -
v_call: TRBV10-2

cdr3_aa: CASSQEATLGTSGIIAGELFF
j_call: TRBJ2-2
d_call: TRBD2
v_call: TRBV3-1/TRBV3-2

cdr3_aa: CASSPGLAGGANTGELFF
j_call: TRBJ2-2
d_call: TRBD2
v_call: TRBV5-1

cdr3_aa: CASSLDFSNTIYF
j_call: TRBJ1-3
d_call: -
v_call: TRBV11-3

cdr3_aa: CASSPQGRGGNTIYF
j_call: TRBJ1-3
d_call: -
v_call: TRBV7-9

cdr3_aa: CASSSYRGRMETQYF
j_call: TRBJ2-5
d_call: TRBD1
v_call: TRBV5-5

cdr3_aa: CASSETSGYNEQFF
j_call: TRBJ2-1
d_call: TRBD2
v_call: TRBV7-3